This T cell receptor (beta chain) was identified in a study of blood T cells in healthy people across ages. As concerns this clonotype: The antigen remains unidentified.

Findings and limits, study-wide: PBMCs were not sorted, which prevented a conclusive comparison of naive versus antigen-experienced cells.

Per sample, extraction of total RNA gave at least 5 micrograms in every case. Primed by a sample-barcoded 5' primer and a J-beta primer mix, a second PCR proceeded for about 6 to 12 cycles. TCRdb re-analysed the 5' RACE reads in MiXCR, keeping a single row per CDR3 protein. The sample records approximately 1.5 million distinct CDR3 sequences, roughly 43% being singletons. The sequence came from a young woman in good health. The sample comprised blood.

DNA for the CDR3: TGTGCCAGCAGCCCCAACCGGGGACGGACCTACGAGCAGTACTTC. Translating gives CASSPNRGRTYEQYF. The chain links TRBV11-2 to TRBJ2-7; D is perhaps TRBD1 or TRBD2 (5 bases each). Trimming took off 5 bases at V and 2 bases at J, with 16 bases between the two ends. CDR3 size: 15 residues. Germline V gene sequence: CDR1 SGHAT, CDR2 FQNNGV.